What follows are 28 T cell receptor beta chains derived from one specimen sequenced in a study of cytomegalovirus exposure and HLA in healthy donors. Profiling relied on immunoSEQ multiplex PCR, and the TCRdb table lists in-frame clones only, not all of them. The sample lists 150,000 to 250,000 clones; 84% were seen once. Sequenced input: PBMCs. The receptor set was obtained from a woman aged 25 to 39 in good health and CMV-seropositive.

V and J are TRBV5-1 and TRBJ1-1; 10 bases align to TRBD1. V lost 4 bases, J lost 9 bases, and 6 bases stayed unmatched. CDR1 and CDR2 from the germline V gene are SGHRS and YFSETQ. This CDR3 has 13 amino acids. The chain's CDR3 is CASSRQGASQAFF. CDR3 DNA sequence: TGCGCCAGCAGCCGACAGGGGGCGAGCCAAGCTTTCTTT.

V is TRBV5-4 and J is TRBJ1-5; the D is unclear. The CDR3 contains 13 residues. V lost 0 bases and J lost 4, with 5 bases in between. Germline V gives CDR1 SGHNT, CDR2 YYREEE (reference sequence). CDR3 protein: CASSLDRNQPQHF. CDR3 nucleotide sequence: TGTGCCAGCAGCTTGGACAGAAATCAGCCCCAGCATTTT.

For the CDR3, the DNA is TGTGCCAGCAGCTTAGCGCGGGGGGGGATTGACTACGAGCAGTACTTC. This translates into CASSLARGGIDYEQYF. The V call is TRBV7-6, the J call TRBJ2-7; 9 nucleotides agree with TRBD2. CDR1 SGHVS and CDR2 FNYEAQ come from the germline V gene. CDR3 length equals 16 residues. Losses at the gene ends were 0 bases for V and 3 bases for J; bases not matched to a gene: 6.

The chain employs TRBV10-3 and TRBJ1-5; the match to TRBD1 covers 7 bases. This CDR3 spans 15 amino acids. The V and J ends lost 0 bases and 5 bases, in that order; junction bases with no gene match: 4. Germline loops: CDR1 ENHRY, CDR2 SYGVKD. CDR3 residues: CAISESPQGDQPQHF. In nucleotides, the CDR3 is TGTGCCATCAGTGAGTCCCCCCAGGGGGATCAGCCCCAGCATTTT.

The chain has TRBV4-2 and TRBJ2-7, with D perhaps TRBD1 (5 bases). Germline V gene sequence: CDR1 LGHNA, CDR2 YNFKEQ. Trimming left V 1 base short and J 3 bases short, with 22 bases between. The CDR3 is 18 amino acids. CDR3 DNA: TGTGCCAGCAGCCAAGTTTCTGGTGGGTCGTTGGACATCTACGAGCAGTACTTC. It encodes CASSQVSGGSLDIYEQYF.

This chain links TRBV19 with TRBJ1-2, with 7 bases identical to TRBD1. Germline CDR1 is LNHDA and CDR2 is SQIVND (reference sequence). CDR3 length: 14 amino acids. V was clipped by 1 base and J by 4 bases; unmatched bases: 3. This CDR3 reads CASSIGGDSYGYTF. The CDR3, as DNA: TGTGCCAGTAGTATAGGAGGGGACAGCTATGGCTACACCTTC.

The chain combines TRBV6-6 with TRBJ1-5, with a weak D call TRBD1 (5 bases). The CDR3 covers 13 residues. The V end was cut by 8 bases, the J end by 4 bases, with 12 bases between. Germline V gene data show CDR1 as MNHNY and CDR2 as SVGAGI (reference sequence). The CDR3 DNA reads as TGTGCCAGCGGGGGGGGAGCGAATCAGCCCCAGCATTTT. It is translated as CASGGGANQPQHF.

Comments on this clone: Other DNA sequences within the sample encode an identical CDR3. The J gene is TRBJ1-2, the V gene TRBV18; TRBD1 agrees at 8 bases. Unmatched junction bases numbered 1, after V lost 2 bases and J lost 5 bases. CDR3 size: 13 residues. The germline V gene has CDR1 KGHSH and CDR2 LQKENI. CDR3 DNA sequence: TGTGCCAGCTCACCAGACAGGGGATATGGCTACACCTTC. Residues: CASSPDRGYGYTF.

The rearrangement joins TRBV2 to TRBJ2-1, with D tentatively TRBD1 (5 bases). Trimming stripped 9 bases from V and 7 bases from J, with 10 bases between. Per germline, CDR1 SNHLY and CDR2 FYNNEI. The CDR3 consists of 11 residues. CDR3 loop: CARGADNEQFF. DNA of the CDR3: TGTGCCAGAGGGGCGGATAATGAGCAGTTCTTC.

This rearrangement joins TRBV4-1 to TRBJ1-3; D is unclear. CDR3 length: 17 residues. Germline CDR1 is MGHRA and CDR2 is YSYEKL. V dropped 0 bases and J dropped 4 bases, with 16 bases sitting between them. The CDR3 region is CASSQDKGLSSGNTIYF. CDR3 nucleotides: TGCGCCAGCAGCCAAGATAAAGGACTTTCATCGGGAAACACCATATATTTT.

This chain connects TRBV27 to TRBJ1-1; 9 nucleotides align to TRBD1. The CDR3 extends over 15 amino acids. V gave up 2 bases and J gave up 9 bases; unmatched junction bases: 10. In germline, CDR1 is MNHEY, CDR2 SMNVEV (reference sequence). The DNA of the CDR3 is TGTGCCAGCAGTTTAGGGGACAGGGCCGGAGAAAAAGCTTTCTTT. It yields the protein CASSLGDRAGEKAFF.

The CDR3 region is CASRGLGEGETQYF. In DNA form, the CDR3 reads TGTGCCAGCAGAGGATTGGGGGAGGGTGAGACCCAGTACTTC. The chain employs TRBV27 and TRBJ2-5, with 7 bases fitting TRBD2. The germline gives CDR1 MNHEY, CDR2 SMNVEV (reference sequence). The J segment lost 5 bases and the V segment lost 6 bases, leaving 9 bases of the junction unmatched. CDR3 length: 14 amino acids.

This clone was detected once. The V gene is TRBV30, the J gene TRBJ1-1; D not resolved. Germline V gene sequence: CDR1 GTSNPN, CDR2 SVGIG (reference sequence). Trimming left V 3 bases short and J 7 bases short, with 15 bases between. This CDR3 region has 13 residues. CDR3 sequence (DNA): TGTGCCTGGAGCCGTGGCGGGTCCCTTGAAGCTTTCTTT. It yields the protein CAWSRGGSLEAFF. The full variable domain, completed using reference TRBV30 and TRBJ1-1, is SQTIHQWPATLVQPVGSPLSLECTVEGTSNPNLYWYRQAAGRGLQLLFYSVGIGQISSEVPQNLSASRPQDRQFILSSKKLLLSDSGFYLCAWSRGGSLEAFFGQGTRLTVV.

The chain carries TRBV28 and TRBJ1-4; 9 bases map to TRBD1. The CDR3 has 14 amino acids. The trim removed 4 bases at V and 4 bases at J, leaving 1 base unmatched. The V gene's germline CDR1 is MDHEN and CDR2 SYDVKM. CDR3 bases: TGTGCCAGCAGTTCGACAGGGGGTAATGAAAAACTGTTTTTT. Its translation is CASSSTGGNEKLFF.

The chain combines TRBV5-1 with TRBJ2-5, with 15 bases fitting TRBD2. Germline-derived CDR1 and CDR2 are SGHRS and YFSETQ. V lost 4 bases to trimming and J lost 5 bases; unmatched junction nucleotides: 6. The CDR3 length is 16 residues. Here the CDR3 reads CASSPLGLAGGETQYF. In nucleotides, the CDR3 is TGCGCCAGCAGCCCGCTTGGACTAGCGGGAGGGGAGACCCAGTACTTC.

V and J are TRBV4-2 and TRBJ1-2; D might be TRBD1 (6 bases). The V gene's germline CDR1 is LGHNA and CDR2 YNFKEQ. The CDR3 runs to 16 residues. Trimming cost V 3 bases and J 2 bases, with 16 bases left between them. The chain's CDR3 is CASSQLILQGNYGYTF. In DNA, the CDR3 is TGTGCCAGCAGCCAGCTAATACTCCAGGGGAACTATGGCTACACCTTC.

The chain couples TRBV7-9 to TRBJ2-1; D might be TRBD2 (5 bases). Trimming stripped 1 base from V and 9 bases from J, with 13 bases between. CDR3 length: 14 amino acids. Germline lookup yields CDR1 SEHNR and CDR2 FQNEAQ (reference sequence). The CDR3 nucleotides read TGTGCCAGCAGCTTAGGGGTAGGTCGGGGTGAGCAGTTCTTC. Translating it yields CASSLGVGRGEQFF.

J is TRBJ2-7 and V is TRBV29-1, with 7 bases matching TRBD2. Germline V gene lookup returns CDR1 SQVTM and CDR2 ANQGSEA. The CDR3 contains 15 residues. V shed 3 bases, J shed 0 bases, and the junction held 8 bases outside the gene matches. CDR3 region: CSVEGGSAVSYEQYF. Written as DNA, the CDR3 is TGCAGCGTTGAGGGGGGGTCTGCCGTCTCCTACGAGCAGTACTTC.

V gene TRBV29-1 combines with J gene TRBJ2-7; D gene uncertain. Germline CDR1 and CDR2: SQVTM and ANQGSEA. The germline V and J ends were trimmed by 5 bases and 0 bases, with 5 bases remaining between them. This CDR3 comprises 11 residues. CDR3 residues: CSVKRSYEQYF. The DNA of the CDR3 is TGCAGCGTTAAGCGCTCCTACGAGCAGTACTTC.

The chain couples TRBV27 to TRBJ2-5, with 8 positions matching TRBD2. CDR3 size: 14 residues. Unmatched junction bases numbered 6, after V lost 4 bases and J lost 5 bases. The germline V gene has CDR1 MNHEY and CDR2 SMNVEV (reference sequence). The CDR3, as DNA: TGTGCCAGCAGTTATAGCGGGATTTTGGAGACCCAGTACTTC. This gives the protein CASSYSGILETQYF.

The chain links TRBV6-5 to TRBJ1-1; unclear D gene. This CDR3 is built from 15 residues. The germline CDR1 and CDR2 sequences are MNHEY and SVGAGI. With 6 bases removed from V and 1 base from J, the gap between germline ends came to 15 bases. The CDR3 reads CASSPYASGNTEAFF. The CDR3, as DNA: TGTGCCAGCAGCCCATATGCGTCGGGGAACACTGAAGCTTTCTTT.

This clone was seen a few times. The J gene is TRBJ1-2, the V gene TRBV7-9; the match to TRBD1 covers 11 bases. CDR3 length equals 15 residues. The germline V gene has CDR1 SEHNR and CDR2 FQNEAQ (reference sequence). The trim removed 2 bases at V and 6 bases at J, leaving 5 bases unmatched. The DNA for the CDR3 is TGTGCCAGCAGCTTACCGGGGACAGGGGGGAATGGCTACACCTTC. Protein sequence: CASSLPGTGGNGYTF. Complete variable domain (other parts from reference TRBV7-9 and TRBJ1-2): DTGVSQNPRHKITKRGQNVTFRCDPISEHNRLYWYRQTLGQGPEFLTYFQNEAQLEKSRLLSDRFSAERPKGSFSTLEIQRTEQGDSAMYLCASSLPGTGGNGYTFGSGTRLTVV.

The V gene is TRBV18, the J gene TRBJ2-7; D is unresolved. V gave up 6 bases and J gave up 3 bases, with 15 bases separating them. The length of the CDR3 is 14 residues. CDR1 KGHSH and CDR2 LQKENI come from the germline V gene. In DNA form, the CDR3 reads TGTGCCAGCTCGCCGACCGACTTGAGCTACGAGCAGTACTTC. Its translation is CASSPTDLSYEQYF.

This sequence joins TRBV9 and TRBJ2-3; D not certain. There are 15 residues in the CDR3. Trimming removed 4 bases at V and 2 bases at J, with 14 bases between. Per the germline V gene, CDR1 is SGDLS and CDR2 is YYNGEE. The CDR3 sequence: CASSFSEVDTDTQYF. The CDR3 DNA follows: TGTGCCAGCAGCTTTAGTGAGGTCGACACAGATACGCAGTATTTT. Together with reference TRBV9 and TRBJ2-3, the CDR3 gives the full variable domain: DSGVTQTPKHLITATGQRVTLRCSPRSGDLSVYWYQQSLDQGLQFLIQYYNGEERAKGNILERFSAQQFPDLHSELNLSSLELGDSALYFCASSFSEVDTDTQYFGPGTRLTVL.

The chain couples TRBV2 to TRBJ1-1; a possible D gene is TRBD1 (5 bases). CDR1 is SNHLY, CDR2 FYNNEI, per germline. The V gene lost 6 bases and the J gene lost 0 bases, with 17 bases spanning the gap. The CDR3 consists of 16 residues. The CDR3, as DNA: TGTGCCAGCAGATCGGGGCGCGGGGGGATGAACACTGAAGCTTTCTTT. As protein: CASRSGRGGMNTEAFF.

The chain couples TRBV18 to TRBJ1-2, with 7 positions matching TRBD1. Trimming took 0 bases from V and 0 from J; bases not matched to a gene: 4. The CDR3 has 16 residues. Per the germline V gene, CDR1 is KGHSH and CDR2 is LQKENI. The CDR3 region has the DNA TGTGCCAGCTCACCACCGGGACAGATTCCTAACTATGGCTACACCTTC. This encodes CASSPPGQIPNYGYTF.

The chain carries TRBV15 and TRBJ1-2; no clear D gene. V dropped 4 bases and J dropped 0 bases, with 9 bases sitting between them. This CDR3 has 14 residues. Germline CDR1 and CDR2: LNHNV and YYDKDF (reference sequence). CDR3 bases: TGTGCCACCAGCACGGAGAGAGCTAACTATGGCTACACCTTC. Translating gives CATSTERANYGYTF.

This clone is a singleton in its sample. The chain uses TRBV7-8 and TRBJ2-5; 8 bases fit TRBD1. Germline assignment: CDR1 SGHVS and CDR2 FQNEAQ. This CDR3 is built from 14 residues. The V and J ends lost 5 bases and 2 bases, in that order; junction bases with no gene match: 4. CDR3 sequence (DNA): TGTGCCAGCAGCCTGGGGACAGGTCAAGAGACCCAGTACTTC. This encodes CASSLGTGQETQYF. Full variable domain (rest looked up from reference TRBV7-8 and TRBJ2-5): GAGVSQSPRYKVAKRGQDVALRCDPISGHVSLFWYQQALGQGPEFLTYFQNEAQLDKSGLPSDRFFAERPEGSVSTLKIQRTQQEDSAVYLCASSLGTGQETQYFGPGTRLLVL.